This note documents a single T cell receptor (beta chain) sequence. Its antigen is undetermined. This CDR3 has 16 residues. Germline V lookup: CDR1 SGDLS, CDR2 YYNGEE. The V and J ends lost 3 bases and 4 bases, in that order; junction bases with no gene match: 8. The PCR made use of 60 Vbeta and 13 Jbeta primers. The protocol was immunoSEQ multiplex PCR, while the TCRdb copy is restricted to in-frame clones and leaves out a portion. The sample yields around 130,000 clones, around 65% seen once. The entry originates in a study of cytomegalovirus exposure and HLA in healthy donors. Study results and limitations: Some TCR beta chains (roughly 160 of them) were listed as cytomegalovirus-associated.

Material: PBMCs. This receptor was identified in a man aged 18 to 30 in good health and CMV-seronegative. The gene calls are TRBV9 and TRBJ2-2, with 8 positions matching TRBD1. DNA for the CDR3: TGTGCCAGCAGCGCGCCAGGGGGCGCACGCACCGGGGAGCTGTTTTTT. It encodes CASSAPGGARTGELFF.